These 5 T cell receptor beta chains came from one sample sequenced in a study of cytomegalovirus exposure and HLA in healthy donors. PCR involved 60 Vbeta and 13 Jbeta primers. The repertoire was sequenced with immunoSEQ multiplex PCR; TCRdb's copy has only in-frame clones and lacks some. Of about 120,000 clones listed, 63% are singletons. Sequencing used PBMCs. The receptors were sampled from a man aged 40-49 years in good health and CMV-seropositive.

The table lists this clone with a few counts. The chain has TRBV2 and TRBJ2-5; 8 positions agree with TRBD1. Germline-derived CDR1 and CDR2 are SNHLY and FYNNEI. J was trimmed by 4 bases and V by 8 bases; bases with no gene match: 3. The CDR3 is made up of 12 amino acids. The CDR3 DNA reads TGTGCCAGCCAGGGGGCCGGAGAGACCCAGTACTTC. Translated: CASQGAGETQYF. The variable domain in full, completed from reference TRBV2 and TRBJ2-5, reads EPEVTQTPSHQVTQMGQEVILRCVPISNHLYFYWYRQILGQKVEFLVSFYNNEISEKSEIFDDQFSVERPDGSNFTLKIRSTKLEDSAMYFCASQGAGETQYFGPGTRLLVL.

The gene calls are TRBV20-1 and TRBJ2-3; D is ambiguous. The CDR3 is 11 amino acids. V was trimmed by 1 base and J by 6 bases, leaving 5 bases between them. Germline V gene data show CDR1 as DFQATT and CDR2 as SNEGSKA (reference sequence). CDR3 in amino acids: CSARVRDTQYF. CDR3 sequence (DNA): TGCAGTGCTAGAGTTCGGGATACGCAGTATTTT.

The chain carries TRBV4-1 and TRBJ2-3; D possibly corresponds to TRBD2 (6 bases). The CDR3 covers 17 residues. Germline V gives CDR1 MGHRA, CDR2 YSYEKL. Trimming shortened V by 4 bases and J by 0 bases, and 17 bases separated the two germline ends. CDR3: CASSLAGREPSTDTQYF. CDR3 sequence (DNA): TGCGCCAGCAGCCTGGCGGGACGGGAACCTAGCACAGATACGCAGTATTTT.

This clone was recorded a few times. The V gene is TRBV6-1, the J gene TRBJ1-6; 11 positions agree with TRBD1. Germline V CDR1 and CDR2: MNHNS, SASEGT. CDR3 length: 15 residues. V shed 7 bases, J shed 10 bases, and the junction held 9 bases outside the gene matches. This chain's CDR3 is CASNKRTGGASPLHF. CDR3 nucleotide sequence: TGTGCCAGCAACAAAAGGACAGGGGGCGCCTCACCCCTCCACTTT.

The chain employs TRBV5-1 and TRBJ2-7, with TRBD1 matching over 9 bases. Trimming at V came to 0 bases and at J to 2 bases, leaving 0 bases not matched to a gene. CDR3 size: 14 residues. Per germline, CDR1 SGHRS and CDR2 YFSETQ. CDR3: CASSLGQGAYEQYF. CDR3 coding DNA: TGCGCCAGCAGCTTGGGACAGGGGGCCTACGAGCAGTACTTC.